This TCR beta chain was captured by sequencing in a study of identical twins. Germline V gene data show CDR1 as MNHEY and CDR2 as SVGAGI. The CDR3 length is 18 residues. Trimming cost V 4 bases and J 5 bases, with 24 bases left between them. In TCRdb, the 5' RACE reads were re-called with MiXCR into one record per CDR3 protein. This repertoire shows under 1 million distinct CDR3 sequences, roughly an eighth found once; its top ten account for 1.5% to 2%. These data also featured in a second study, about yellow fever vaccine responses in identical twins. That source notes: Twins showed a vaccine T cell response that reportedly seemed partly convergent, partly personalized.

Sequenced: PBMCs. The chain is built from TRBV6-5 and TRBJ2-1; D is possibly TRBD1 (5 bases). This clonotype was obtained from a woman aged 18-29 years in good health. CDR3 in amino acids: CASSSGVVGDPANNEQFF. DNA of the CDR3: TGTGCCAGCAGTTCAGGAGTCGTAGGGGATCCCGCCAACAATGAGCAGTTCTTC.